The sequence of this T cell receptor (beta chain) was determined in a study of post-analysis software for immune sequencing data. Study background: Disease trajectories encompassed relapsing-remitting, secondary progressive and progressive-relapsing multiple sclerosis. Study-level points and caveats: Diversity measured as normalized Chao1 was significantly lower in multiple sclerosis patients than in controls. TRBV5-6, TRBV5-1 and TRBV20-1 belonged to a set of about five TRBV segments that were more frequent in patients than controls. Strong co-clustering by F measure was evident for samples that had been prepared in the same batch.

The V gene lost 0 bases and the J gene lost 0 bases, with 8 bases spanning the gap. The CDR3 length is 15 residues. CDR1 is SGHDT and CDR2 is YYEEEE in the germline V gene. Carried by the TCR beta cDNA libraries were unique molecular identifiers. In TCRdb, the PCR reads were re-called with MiXCR into one record per CDR3 protein. The sample comprises roughly 800,000 distinct CDR3 sequences, less than 35% of which are singletons, and about 0.5% rests with the top ten. Ten or more counts support this clonotype. Its antigen is unknown. The receptor's source is a girl aged 5 to 17 with multiple sclerosis. The specimen sequenced was blood. The rearrangement joins TRBV5-6 to TRBJ2-3, with D maybe TRBD1 (5 bases). In nucleotides, the CDR3 is TGTGCCAGCAGCTTGGGACAGTCTAGCACAGATACGCAGTATTTT. Protein product: CASSLGQSSTDTQYF.